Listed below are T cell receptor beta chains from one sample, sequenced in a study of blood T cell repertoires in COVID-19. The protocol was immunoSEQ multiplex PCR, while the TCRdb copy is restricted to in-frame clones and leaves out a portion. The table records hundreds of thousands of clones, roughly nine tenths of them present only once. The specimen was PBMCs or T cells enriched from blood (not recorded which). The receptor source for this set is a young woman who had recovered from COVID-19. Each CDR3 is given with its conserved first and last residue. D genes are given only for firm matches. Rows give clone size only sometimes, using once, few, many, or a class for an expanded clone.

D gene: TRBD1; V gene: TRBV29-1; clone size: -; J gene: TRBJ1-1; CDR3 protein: CSVGDRGGTEAFF; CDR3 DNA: TGCAGCGTTGGGGACAGGGGGGGCACTGAAGCTTTCTTT
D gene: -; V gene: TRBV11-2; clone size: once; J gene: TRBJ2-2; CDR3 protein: CASSLVPRLARGELFF; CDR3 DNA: TGTGCCAGCAGCTTAGTCCCCAGGCTGGCCAGGGGGGAGCTGTTTTTT
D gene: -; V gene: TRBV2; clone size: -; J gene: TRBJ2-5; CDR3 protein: CASIIRAGSETQYF; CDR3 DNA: TGTGCCAGCATAATCCGGGCGGGGTCGGAGACCCAGTACTTC
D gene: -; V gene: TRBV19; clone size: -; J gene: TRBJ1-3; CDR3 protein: CASSIGGYSGNTIYF; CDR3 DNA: TGTGCCAGTAGTATAGGAGGGTACTCTGGAAACACCATATATTTT
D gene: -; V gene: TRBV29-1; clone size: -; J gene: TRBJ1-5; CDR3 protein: CSVDGGAGLKYSNQPQHF; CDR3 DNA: TGCAGCGTAGATGGGGGGGCAGGACTGAAGTATAGCAATCAGCCCCAGCATTTT
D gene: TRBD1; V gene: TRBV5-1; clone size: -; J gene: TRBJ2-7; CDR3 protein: CASSASGQGTYEQYF; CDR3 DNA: TGCGCCAGCAGCGCCTCCGGACAGGGGACCTACGAGCAGTACTTC
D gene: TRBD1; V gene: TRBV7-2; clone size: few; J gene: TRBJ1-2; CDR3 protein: CASSLASGTAIGYTF; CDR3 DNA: TGTGCCAGCAGCTTAGCCTCCGGGACAGCGATAGGCTACACCTTC
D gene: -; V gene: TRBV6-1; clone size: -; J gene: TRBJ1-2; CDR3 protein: CASSEPLGREDYGYTF; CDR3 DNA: TGTGCCAGCAGTGAACCCCTGGGAAGGGAGGACTATGGCTACACCTTC
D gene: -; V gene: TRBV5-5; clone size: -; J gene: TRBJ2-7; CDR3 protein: CASSLAASGYEQYF; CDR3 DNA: TGTGCCAGCAGCTTAGCAGCGTCTGGCTACGAGCAGTACTTC
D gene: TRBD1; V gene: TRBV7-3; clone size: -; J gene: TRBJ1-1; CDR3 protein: CASSPLRASTGNNTEAFF; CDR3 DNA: TGTGCCAGCAGCCCCTTAAGGGCGTCGACAGGGAACAACACTGAAGCTTTCTTT
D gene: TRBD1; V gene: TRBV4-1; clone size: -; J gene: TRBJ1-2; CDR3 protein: CASSQETGDGYTF; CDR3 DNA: TGCGCCAGCAGCCAAGAGACAGGGGATGGCTACACCTTC
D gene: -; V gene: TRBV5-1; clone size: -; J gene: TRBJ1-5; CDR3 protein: CASSPGFGSQPQHF; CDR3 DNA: TGCGCCAGCAGCCCGGGTTTTGGGTCTCAGCCCCAGCATTTT
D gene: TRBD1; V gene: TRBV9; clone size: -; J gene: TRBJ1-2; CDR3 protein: CASSVGQGADYGYTF; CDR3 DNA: TGTGCCAGCAGCGTCGGACAGGGGGCTGACTATGGCTACACCTTC
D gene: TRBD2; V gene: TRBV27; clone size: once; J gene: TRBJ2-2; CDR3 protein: CASSFRLAGGRGTGELFF; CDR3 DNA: TGTGCCAGCAGTTTCCGACTAGCGGGGGGGCGGGGCACCGGGGAGCTGTTTTTT
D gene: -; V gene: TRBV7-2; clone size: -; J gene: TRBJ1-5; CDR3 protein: CASSLQNNQPQHF; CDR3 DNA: TGTGCCAGCAGCTTACAGAACAATCAGCCCCAGCATTTT
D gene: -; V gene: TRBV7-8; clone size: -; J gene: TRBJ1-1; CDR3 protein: CASSAQMNTEAFF; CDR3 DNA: TGTGCCAGCAGCGCACAGATGAACACTGAAGCTTTCTTT
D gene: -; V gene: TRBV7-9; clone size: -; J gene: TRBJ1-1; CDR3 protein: CASSAGAGTEAFF; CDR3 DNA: TGTGCCAGCAGCGCGGGGGCAGGAACTGAAGCTTTCTTT
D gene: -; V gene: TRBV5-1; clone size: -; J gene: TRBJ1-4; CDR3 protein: CASSLEGALGEKLFF; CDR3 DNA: TGCGCCAGCAGCTTGGAAGGGGCGCTCGGTGAAAAACTGTTTTTT
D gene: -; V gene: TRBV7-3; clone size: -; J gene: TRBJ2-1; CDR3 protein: CASSSPGTYNEQFF; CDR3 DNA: TGTGCCAGCAGCTCTCCGGGGACTTACAATGAGCAGTTCTTC
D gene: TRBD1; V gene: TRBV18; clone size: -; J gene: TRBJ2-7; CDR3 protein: CASSPRGLSYEQYF; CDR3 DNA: TGTGCCAGCTCGCCTAGGGGGCTATCCTACGAGCAGTACTTC
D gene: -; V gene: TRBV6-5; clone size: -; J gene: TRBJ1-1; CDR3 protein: CASSSTWNTEAFF; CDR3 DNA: TGTGCCAGCAGCTCGACTTGGAACACTGAAGCTTTCTTT
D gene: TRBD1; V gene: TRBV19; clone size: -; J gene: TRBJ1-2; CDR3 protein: CASRDRIRDYGYTF; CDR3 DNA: TGTGCCAGTAGGGACAGGATCAGGGACTATGGCTACACCTTC
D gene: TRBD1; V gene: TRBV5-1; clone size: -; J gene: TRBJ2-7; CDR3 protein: CASSKDRDEQYF; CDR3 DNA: TGCGCCAGCAGCAAAGACAGGGACGAGCAGTACTTC
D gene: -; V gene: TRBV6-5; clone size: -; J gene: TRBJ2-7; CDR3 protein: CASSYLDSSYEQYF; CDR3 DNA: TGTGCCAGCAGTTACCTGGACAGCTCCTACGAGCAGTACTTC
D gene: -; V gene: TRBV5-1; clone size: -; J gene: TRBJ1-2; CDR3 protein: CASSPVEGDNYGYTF; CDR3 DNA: TGCGCCAGCAGCCCCGTTGAAGGGGATAACTATGGCTACACCTTC
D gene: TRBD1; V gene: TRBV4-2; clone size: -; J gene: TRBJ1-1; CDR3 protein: CASSQDAQGLSEAFF; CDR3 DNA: TGTGCCAGCAGCCAAGATGCACAGGGGCTTTCTGAAGCTTTCTTT
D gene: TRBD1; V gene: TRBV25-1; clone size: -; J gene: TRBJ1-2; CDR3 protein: CASRDRGREGNGYTF; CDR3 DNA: TGTGCCAGCAGAGACAGGGGGCGCGAGGGTAATGGCTACACCTTC
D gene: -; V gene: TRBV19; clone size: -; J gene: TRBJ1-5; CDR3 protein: CATTAGVRQPQHF; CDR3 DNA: TGTGCCACCACCGCGGGAGTTCGTCAGCCCCAGCATTTT
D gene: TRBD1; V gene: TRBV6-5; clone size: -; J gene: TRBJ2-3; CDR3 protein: CASREDRAPNTQYF; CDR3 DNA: TGTGCCAGCAGAGAGGACAGGGCACCCAATACGCAGTATTTT
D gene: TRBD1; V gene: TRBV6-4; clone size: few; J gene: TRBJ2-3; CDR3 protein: CASSRTGEADTQYF; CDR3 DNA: TGTGCCAGCAGCCGGACAGGGGAGGCAGATACGCAGTATTTT
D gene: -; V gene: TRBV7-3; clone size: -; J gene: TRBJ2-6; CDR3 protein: CASSFEAANVLTF; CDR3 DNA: TGTGCCAGCAGCTTCGAGGCGGCCAACGTCCTGACTTTC
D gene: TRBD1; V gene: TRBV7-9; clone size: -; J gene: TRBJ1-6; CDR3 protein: CASSAAGTGDSPLHF; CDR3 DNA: TGTGCCAGCAGCGCCGCCGGGACAGGTGACTCACCCCTCCACTTT
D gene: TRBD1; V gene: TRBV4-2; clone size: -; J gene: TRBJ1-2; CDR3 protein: CASSHVTGQANYGYTF; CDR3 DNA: TGTGCCAGCAGCCACGTTACGGGACAGGCCAACTATGGCTACACCTTC
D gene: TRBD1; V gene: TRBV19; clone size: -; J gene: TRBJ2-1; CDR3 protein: CAAGTGNNEQFF; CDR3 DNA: TGTGCTGCCGGGACAGGAAACAATGAGCAGTTCTTC
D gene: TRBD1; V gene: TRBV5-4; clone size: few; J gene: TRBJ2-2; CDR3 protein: CASSLVPGGLNTGELFF; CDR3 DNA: TGTGCCAGCAGCTTGGTACCAGGGGGCCTCAACACCGGGGAGCTGTTTTTT
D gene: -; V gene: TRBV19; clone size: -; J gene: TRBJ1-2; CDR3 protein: CASTHRAAEGYGYTF; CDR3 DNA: TGTGCCAGTACCCACCGAGCGGCCGAGGGTTATGGCTACACCTTC
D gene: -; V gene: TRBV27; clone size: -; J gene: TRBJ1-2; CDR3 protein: CASSLVGSGNGGYTF; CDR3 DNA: TGTGCCAGCAGTTTAGTAGGGTCCGGGAATGGGGGCTACACCTTC
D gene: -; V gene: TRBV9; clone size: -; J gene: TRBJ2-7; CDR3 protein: CASSVSGEVYEQYF; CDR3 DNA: TGTGCCAGCAGCGTTTCAGGGGAAGTCTACGAGCAGTACTTC
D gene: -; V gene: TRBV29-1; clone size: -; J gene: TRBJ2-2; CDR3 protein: CSVKFRDTFTGELFF; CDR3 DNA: TGCAGCGTAAAATTCCGGGACACCTTCACCGGGGAGCTGTTTTTT
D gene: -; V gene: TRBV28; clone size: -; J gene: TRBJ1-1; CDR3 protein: CASTLGGGMNTEAFF; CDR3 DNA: TGTGCCAGCACCCTCGGGGGGGGGATGAACACTGAAGCTTTCTTT
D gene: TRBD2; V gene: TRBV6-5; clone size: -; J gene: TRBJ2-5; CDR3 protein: CASSYSRGGRETQYF; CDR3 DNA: TGTGCCAGCAGTTACTCGCGGGGGGGCCGGGAGACCCAGTACTTC
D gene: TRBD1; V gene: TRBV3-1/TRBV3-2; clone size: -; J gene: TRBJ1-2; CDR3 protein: CASSPSTGNYGYTF; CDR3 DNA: TGTGCCAGCAGCCCGTCGACAGGGAACTATGGCTACACCTTC
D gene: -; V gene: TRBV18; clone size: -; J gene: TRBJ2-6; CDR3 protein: CASSPRDGANVLTF; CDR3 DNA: TGTGCCAGCTCACCTCGGGATGGGGCCAACGTCCTGACTTTC
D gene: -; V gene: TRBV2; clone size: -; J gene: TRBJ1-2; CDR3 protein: CASSGNRANYGYTF; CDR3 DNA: TGTGCCAGCAGCGGAAACAGGGCTAACTATGGCTACACCTTC
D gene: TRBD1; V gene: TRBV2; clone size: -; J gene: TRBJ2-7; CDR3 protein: CASRPGQVIGEQYF; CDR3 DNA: TGTGCCAGCAGGCCAGGACAGGTCATAGGGGAGCAGTACTTC
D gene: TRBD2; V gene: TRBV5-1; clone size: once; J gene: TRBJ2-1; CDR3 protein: CASSFPSGGAREQFF; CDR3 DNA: TGCGCCAGCAGCTTCCCTAGCGGGGGGGCCCGTGAGCAGTTCTTC
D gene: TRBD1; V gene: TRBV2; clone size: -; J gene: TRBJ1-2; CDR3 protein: CASRDRGANYGYTF; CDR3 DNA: TGTGCCAGCAGAGACAGGGGAGCTAACTATGGCTACACCTTC
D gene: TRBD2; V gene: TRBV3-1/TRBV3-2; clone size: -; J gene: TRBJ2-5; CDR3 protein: CASSQDAGLAGGQYF; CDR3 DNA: TGTGCCAGCAGCCAAGATGCGGGCCTAGCGGGGGGGCAGTACTTC
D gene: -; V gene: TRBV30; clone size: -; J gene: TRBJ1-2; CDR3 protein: CAWSRTGEGYTF; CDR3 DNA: TGTGCCTGGAGTCGTACCGGGGAGGGCTACACCTTC
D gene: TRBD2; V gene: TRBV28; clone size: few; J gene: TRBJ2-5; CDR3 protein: CASSLIAGTQYF; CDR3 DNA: TGTGCCAGCAGTTTGATAGCGGGGACCCAGTACTTC
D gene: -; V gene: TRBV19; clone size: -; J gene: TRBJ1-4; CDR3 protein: CASSITVTRRNEKLFF; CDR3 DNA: TGTGCCAGTAGTATAACTGTGACTCGACGTAATGAAAAACTGTTTTTT
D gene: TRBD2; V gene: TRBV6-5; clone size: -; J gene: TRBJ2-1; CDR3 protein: CASFQAGGRVNEQFF; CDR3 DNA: TGTGCCAGCTTTCAAGCGGGGGGACGTGTCAATGAGCAGTTCTTC
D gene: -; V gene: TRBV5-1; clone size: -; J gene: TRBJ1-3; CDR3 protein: CASSLAPPDSGNTIYF; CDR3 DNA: TGCGCCAGCAGCTTGGCTCCGCCAGACTCTGGAAACACCATATATTTT